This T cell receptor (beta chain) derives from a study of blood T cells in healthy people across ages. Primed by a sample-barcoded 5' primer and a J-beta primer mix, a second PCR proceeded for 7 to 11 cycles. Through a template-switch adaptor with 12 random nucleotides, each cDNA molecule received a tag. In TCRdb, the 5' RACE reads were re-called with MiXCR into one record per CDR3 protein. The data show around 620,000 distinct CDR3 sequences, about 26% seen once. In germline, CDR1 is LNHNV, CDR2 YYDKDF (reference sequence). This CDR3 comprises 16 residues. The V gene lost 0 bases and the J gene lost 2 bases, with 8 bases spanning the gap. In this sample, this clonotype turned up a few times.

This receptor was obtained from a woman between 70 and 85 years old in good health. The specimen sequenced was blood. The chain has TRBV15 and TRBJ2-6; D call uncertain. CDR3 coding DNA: TGTGCCACCAGCAGAGATCTTGGGGCTGGGGCCAACGTCCTGACTTTC. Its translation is CATSRDLGAGANVLTF.